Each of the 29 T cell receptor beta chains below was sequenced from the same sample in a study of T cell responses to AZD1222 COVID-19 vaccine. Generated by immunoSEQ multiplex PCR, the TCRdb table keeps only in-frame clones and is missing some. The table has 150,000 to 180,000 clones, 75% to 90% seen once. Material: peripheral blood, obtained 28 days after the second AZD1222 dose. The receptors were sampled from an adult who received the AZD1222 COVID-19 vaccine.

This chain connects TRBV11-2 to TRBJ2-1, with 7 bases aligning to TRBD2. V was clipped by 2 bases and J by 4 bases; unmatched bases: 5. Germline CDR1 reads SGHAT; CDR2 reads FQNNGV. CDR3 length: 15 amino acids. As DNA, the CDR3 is TGTGCCAGCAGCTTATCCCCTAGCGGATACAATGAGCAGTTCTTC. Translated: CASSLSPSGYNEQFF.

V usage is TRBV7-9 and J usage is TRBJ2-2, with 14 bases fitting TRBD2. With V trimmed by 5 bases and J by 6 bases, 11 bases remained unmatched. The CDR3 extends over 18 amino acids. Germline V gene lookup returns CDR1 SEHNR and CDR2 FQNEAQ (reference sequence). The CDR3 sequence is CASSKKGLAGEKAGELFF. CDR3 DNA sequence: TGTGCCAGCAGCAAGAAGGGACTAGCGGGAGAGAAGGCCGGGGAGCTGTTTTTT. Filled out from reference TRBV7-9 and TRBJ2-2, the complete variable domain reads DTGVSQNPRHKITKRGQNVTFRCDPISEHNRLYWYRQTLGQGPEFLTYFQNEAQLEKSRLLSDRFSAERPKGSFSTLEIQRTEQGDSAMYLCASSKKGLAGEKAGELFFGEGSRLTVL.

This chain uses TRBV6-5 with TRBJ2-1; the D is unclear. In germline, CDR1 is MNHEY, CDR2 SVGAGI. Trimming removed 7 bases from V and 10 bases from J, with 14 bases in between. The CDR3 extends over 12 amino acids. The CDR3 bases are TGTGCCAGCATGACCCGTACTGACGAGCAGTTCTTC. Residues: CASMTRTDEQFF.

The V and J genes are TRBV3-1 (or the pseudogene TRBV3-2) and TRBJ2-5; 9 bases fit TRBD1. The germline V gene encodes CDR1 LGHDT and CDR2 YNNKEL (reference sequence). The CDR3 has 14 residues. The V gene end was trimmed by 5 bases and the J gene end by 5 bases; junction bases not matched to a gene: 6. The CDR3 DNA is TGTGCCAGCAGCGTACAGGGGGCTCGTGAGACCCAGTACTTC. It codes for CASSVQGARETQYF.

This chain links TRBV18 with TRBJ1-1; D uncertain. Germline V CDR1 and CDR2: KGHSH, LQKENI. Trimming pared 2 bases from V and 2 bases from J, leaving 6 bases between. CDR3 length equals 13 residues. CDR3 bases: TGTGCCAGCTCACCAGGGATCAACACTGAAGCTTTCTTT. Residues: CASSPGINTEAFF.

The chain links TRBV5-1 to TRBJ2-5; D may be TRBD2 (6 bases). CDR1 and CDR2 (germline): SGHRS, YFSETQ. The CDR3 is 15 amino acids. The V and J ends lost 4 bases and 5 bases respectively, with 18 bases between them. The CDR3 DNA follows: TGCGCCAGCAGCCGGTTGGAGCGGGCATTGGAGACCCAGTACTTC. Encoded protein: CASSRLERALETQYF.

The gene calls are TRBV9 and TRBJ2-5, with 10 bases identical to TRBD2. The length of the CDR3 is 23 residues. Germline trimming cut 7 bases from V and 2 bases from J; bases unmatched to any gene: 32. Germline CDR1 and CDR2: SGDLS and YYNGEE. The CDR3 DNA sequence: TGTGCCAGCTTTCGGTCTCAGGGCCCTAGTCAGGCTAGCGGGAGAGTCCCACAAGAGACCCAGTACTTC. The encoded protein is CASFRSQGPSQASGRVPQETQYF.

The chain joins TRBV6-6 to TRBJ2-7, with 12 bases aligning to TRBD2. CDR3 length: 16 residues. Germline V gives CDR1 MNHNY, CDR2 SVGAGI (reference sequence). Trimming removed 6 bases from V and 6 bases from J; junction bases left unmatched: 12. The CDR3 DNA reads TGTGCCAGCAGGATTACCGGGACTAGCGGGCGTGGCGAGCAGTACTTC. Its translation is CASRITGTSGRGEQYF.

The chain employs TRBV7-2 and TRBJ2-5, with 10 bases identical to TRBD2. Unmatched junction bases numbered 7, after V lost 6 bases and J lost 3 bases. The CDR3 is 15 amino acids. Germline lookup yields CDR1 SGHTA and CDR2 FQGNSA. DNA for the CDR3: TGTGCCAGCAGAACGGGACTAGCGAGGAAAGAGACCCAGTACTTC. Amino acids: CASRTGLARKETQYF.

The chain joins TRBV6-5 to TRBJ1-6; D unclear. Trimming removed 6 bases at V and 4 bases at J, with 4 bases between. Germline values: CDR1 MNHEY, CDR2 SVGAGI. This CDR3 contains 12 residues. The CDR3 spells CASSTYNSPLHF. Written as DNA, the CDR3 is TGTGCCAGCAGCACATATAATTCACCCCTCCACTTT.

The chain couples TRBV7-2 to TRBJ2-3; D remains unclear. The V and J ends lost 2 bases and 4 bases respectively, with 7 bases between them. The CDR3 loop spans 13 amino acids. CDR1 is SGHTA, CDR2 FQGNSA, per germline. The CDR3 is CASSLPLADTQYF. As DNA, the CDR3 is TGTGCCAGCAGCTTACCTTTGGCAGATACGCAGTATTTT.

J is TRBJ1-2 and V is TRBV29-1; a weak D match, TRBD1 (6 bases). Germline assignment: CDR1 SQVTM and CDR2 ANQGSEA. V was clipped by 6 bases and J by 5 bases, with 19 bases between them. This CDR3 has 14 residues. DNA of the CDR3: TGCAGCGTGAGAACCGGGACACAAATTTATGGCTACACCTTC. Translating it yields CSVRTGTQIYGYTF.

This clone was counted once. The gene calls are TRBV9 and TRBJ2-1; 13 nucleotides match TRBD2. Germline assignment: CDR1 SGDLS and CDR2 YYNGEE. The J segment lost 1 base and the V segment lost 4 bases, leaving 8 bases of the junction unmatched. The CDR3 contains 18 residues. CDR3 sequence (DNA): TGTGCCAGCAGCCCTCAGGGGACTAGCGGGATATCCTACAATGAGCAGTTCTTC. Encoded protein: CASSPQGTSGISYNEQFF.

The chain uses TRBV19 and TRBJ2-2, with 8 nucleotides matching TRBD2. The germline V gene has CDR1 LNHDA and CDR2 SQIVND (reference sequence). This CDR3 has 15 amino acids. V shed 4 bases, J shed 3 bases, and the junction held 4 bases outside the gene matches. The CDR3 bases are TGTGCCAGTAGTAGGCGGGGACTAGACACCGGGGAGCTGTTTTTT. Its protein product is CASSRRGLDTGELFF.

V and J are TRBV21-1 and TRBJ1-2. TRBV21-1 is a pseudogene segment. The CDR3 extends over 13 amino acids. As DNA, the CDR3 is TGTGCCAGCATCCCTCGGGGGTTCTATGGCTACACCTTC. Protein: CASIPRGFYGYTF.

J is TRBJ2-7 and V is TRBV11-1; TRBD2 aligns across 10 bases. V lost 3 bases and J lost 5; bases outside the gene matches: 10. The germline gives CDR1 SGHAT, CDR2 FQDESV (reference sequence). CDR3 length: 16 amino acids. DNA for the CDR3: TGTGCCAGCAGCTTGCGTCTAGCGGGAGTGCTGAACGAGCAGTACTTC. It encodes CASSLRLAGVLNEQYF.

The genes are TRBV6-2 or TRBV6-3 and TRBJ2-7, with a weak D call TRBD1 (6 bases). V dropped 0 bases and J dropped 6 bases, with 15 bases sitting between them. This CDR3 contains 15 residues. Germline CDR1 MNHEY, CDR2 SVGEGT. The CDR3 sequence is CASSYSSTGPLEQYF. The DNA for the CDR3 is TGTGCCAGCAGTTACTCCTCTACAGGGCCCCTCGAGCAGTACTTC.

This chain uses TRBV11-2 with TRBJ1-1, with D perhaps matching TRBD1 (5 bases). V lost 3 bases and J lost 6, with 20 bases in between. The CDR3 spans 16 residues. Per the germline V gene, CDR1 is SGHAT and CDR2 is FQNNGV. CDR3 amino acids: CASSLYTGIGDAEAFF. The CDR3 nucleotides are TGTGCCAGCAGCTTGTACACCGGGATAGGGGACGCTGAAGCTTTCTTT.

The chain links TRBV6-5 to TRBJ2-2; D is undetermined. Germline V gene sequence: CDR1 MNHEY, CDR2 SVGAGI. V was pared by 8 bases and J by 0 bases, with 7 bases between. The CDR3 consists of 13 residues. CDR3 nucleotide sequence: TGTGCCAGCGATCAGGCGAACACCGGGGAGCTGTTTTTT. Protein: CASDQANTGELFF.

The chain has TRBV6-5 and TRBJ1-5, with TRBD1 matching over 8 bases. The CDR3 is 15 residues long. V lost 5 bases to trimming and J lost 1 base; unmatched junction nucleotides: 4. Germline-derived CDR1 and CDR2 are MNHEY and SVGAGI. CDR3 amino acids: CASSRTGPSNQPQHF. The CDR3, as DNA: TGTGCCAGCAGTAGGACAGGGCCCAGCAATCAGCCCCAGCATTTT.

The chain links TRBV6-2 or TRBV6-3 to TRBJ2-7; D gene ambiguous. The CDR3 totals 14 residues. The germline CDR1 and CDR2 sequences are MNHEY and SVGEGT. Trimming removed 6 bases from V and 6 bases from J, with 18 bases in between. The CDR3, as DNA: TGTGCCAGCAGCCCACATTTTGGAAACTCCGAGCAGTACTTC. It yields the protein CASSPHFGNSEQYF.

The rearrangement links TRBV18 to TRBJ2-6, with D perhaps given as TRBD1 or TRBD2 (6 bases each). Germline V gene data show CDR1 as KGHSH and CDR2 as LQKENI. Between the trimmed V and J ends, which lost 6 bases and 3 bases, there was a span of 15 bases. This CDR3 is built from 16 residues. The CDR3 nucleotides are TGTGCCAGCTCCCTGGGGGGCGCGAGTGGGGCCAACGTCCTGACTTTC. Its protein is CASSLGGASGANVLTF.

CDR3: CASSLRSVDIQYF. The DNA of the CDR3 is TGTGCCAGCAGTTTAAGGAGTGTCGACATTCAGTACTTC. The chain has TRBV28 and TRBJ2-4; D not resolved. Germline lookup yields CDR1 MDHEN and CDR2 SYDVKM. There are 13 residues in the CDR3. V lost 2 bases and J 8 bases, leaving 10 bases between the germline ends.

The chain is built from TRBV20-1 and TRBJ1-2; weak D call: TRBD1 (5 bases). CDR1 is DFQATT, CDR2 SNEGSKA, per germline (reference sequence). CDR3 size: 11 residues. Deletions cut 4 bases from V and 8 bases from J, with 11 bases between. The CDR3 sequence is CSAKRGEGYTF. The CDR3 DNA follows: TGCAGTGCTAAAAGGGGTGAGGGCTACACCTTC.

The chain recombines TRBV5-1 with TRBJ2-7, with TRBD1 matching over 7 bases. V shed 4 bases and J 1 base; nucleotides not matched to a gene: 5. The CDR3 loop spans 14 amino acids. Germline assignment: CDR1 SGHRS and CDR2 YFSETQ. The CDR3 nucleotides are TGCGCCAGCAGCCCGTCGACAGGGTCCTACGAGCAGTACTTC. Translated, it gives CASSPSTGSYEQYF.

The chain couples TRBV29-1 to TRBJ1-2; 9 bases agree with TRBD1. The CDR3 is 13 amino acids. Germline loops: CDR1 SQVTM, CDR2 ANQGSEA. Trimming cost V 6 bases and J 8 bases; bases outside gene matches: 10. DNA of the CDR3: TGCAGCGTAGCCGGACAGGGGATGCAAGGCTACACCTTC. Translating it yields CSVAGQGMQGYTF.

The CDR3 is CASSRDGRMGVEQFF. The CDR3 region has the DNA TGCGCCAGCAGCCGGGACGGTAGGATGGGGGTGGAGCAGTTCTTC. The V call is TRBV5-1, the J call TRBJ2-1, with D possibly called TRBD1 or TRBD2 (5 bases each). CDR3 length: 15 residues. Trimming removed 4 bases at V and 10 bases at J, with 21 bases between. Germline CDR1 is SGHRS and CDR2 is YFSETQ.

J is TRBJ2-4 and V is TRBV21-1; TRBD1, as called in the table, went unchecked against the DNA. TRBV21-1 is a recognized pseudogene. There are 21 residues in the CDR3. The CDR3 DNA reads TGTGCCAGCAGCCAGCCGGGACAGGGCGTTTGTGGAAAAATAGCCAAAAACATTCAGTACTTC. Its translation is CASSQPGQGVCGKIAKNIQYF.

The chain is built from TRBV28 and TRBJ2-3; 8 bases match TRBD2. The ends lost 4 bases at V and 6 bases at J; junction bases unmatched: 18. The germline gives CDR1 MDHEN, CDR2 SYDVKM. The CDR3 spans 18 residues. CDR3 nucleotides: TGTGCCAGCAGTTCCATAAAACCGACCCTCCCGGGGGGGGATACGCAGTATTTT. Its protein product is CASSSIKPTLPGGDTQYF.